There are a few counts of the clone carrying this T cell receptor (beta chain). The target antigen is unknown. This sample is part of a study of beta chain features in type 1 diabetes. As for the study in general: The study examined some 110,000,000 sorted cells across all samples. Study-level points and caveats: All four CD4+ subsets from Type 1 diabetes patients carried moderately but significantly shorter TCRB CDR3s. The naive, central memory and Treg TCRB repertoires showed an apparent similarity that was greater among patients than among healthy donors.

One heparinised draw of blood, averaging about 110 mL, came from each donor. The junction had 9 bases not matched to a gene; V was cut back by 4 bases and J by 7 bases. This CDR3 is built from 14 residues. Germline CDR1 reads SNHLY; CDR2 reads FYNNEI. The sequenced template was cDNA made from the entire isolated RNA. Data came from immunoSEQ multiplex PCR; TCRdb stores just in-frame clones and leaves some out. The data show approximately 150,000 clones, less than 9.5% seen once. The source material was central memory CD4+ T cells from blood. This rearrangement joins TRBV2 to TRBJ2-5; TRBD1 agrees at 7 bases. This sequence originates from a young woman in good health. The CDR3 spells CASSVGTVEGTQYF. CDR3 in DNA: TGTGCCAGCAGTGTGGGGACAGTCGAGGGGACCCAGTACTTC. Together with reference TRBV2 and TRBJ2-5, the CDR3 gives the full variable domain: EPEVTQTPSHQVTQMGQEVILRCVPISNHLYFYWYRQILGQKVEFLVSFYNNEISEKSEIFDDQFSVERPDGSNFTLKIRSTKLEDSAMYFCASSVGTVEGTQYFGPGTRLLVL.